The source of this T cell receptor (beta chain) is a study of sequential checkpoint blockade in melanoma (dated by TCRdb to between 2018 and 2020). Study-level background: In a 1:1 randomization, patients received either first-line nivolumab then ipilimumab (arm A) or ipilimumab then nivolumab (arm B). Maintenance nivolumab came after both trial sequences.

The treatment or condition label for this specimen denotes: randomized to nivolumab then ipilimumab (arm A) or the reverse (arm B). None of the patients in the trial had previously been given DNA-damaging chemotherapy. Live CD3+CD8+ cells negative for CD19 and CD56 were sorted from thawed PBMCs on a FACS Aria II flow cytometer. Samples were obtained from patients with melanoma enrolled in CheckMate 064, a randomized, open-label phase II trial of sequential checkpoint blockade. Peripheral blood mononuclear cells were collected by leukapheresis, purified using Ficoll-Paque, and frozen in human serum containing approximately 9.4% DMSO. Right after sorting, the blood CD3+CD8+ cells were verified to be >95% pure, and DNA extraction followed. This clone appeared a few times. Its antigen is currently not known. Germline and junction disagree at one end, which may indicate a read error. The study at large found these results: The model for predicting response that combines TCR metrics with mutation burden needs to be validated in larger, independent patient cohorts.

The immunoSEQ Assay was used to immunosequence TCRbeta CDR3 regions from genomic DNA. Before high-throughput sequencing, genomic DNA was amplified using bias-controlled multiplex PCR. Per the original workflow: To quantify the absolute abundance of each unique TCRbeta CDR3 region, the sequences were collapsed and filtered. Clonality, defined as 1 minus Pielou's evenness, was calculated using only productive rearrangements. Clones with significantly greater frequencies in on-treatment versus baseline samples were identified using a previously published method. TCRdb mirrors the immuneACCESS table, restricted to in-frame sequences. Some clones are absent from its copies; in checked studies, under half trace to an unresolved V gene, and the reason for the others is unknown. V and J calls and clone size are as listed in that table; D and trimming were resolved from the DNA. In all, the sample holds some 3,300 clones, and around 60% of those were seen once. The ten largest clones add up to roughly 73% of the sample.

Taken from the germline V gene (reference sequence), the CDR1 and CDR2 loops are MNHEY and SMNVEV. The CDR3 has 17 amino acids, counting the end cysteine and phenylalanine. Of the read, only the CDR3 DNA is kept; its 51 bases are in frame from base 1. The chain couples TRBV27 to TRBJ1-2, and 7 junction bases match TRBD1. The receptor was derived from a human donor with melanoma. The specimen was CD8+ T cells sorted from blood (inferred from file names), collected from a patient given nivolumab and ipilimumab in sequence. The CDR3 sequence is CSSSSDRRGPSNYRYTF. The DNA sequence is given as TGTTCCAGCAGTTCGGACAGGAGGGGACCCTCGAACTATCGCTACACCTTC.